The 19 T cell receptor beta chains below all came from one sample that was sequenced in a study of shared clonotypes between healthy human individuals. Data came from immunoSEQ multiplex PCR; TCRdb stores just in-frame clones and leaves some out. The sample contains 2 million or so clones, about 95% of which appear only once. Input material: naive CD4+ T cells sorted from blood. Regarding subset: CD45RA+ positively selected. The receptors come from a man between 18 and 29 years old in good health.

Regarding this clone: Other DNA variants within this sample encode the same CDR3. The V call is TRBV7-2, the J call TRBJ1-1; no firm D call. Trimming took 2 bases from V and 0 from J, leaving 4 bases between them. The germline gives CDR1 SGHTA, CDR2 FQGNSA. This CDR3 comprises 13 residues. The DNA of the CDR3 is TGTGCCAGCAGCTTACCGATGAACACTGAAGCTTTCTTT. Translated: CASSLPMNTEAFF.

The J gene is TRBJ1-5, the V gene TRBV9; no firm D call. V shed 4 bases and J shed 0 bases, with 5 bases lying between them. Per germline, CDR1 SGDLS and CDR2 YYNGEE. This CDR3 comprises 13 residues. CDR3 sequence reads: CASSPLSNQPQHF. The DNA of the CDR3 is TGTGCCAGCAGCCCCCTTAGCAATCAGCCCCAGCATTTT.

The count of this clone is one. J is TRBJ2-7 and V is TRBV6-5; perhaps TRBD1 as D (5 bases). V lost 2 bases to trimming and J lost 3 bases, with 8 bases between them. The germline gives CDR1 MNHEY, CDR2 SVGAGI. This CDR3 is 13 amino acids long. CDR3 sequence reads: CASSYGAVYEQYF. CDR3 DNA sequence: TGTGCCAGCAGTTACGGGGCCGTCTACGAGCAGTACTTC.

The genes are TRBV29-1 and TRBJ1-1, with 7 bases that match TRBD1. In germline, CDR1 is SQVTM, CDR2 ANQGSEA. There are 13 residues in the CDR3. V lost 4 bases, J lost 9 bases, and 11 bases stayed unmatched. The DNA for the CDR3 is TGCAGCGTTGCCCACGGACAGGATCAAAAAGCTTTCTTT. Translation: CSVAHGQDQKAFF.

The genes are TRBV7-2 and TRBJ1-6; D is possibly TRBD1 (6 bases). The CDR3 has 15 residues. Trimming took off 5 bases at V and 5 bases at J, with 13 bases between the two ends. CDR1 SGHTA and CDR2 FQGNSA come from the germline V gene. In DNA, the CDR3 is TGTGCCAGCAGCCTTGACAGGACCAATAATTCACCCCTCCACTTT. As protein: CASSLDRTNNSPLHF.

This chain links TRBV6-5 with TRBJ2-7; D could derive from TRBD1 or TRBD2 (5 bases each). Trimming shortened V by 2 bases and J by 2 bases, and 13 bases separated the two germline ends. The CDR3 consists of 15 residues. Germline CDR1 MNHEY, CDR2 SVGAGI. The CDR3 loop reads CASSYARGSPYEQYF. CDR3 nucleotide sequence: TGTGCCAGCAGTTACGCACGGGGCTCACCCTACGAGCAGTACTTC.

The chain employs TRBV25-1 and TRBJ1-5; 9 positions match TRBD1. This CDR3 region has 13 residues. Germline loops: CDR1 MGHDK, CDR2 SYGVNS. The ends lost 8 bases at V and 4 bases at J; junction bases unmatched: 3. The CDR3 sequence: CASGDRVNQPQHF. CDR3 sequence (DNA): TGTGCCAGCGGGGACAGGGTAAATCAGCCCCAGCATTTT.

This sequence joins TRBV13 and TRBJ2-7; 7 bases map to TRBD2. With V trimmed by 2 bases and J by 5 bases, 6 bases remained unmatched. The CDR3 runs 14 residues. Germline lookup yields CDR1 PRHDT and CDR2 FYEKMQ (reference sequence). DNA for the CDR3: TGTGCCAGCAGCTTACGTGGGAGGGTGGACGAGCAGTACTTC. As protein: CASSLRGRVDEQYF.

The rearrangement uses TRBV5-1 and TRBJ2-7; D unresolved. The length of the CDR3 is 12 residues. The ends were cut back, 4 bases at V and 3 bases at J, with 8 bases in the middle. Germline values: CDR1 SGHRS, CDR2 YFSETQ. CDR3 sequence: CASSKDGYEQYF. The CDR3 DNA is TGCGCCAGCAGCAAAGACGGCTACGAGCAGTACTTC.

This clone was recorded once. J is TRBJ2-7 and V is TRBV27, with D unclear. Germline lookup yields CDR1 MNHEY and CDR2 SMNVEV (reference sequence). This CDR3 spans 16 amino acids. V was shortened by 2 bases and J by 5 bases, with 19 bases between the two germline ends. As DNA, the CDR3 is TGTGCCAGCAGTTTAAATCATCCAACTCCCAACAACGAGCAGTACTTC. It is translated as CASSLNHPTPNNEQYF.

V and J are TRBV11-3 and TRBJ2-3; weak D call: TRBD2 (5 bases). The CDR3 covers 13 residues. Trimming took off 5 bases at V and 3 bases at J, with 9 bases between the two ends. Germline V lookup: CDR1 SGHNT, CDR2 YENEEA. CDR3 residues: CASSERGTDTQYF. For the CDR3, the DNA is TGTGCCAGCAGCGAGAGAGGGACAGATACGCAGTATTTT.

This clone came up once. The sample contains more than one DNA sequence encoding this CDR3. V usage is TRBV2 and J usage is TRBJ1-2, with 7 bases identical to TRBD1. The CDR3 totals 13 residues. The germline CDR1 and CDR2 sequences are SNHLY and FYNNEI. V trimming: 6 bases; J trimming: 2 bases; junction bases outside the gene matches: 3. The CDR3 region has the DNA TGTGCCAGCAGCGCACAGGGGAACTATGGCTACACCTTC. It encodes CASSAQGNYGYTF.

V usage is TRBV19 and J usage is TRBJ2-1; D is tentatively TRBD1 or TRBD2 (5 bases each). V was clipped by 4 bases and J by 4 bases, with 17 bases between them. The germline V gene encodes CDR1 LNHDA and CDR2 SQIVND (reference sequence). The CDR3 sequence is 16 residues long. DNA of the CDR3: TGTGCCAGTAGTACATCCGGGACCTTAAAGTACAATGAGCAGTTCTTC. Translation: CASSTSGTLKYNEQFF.

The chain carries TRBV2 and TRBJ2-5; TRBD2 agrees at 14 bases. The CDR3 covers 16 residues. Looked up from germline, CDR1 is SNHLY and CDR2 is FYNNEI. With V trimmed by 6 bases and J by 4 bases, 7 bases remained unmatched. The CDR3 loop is CASSLPGLAGVETQYF. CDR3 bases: TGTGCCAGCAGCCTGCCGGGACTAGCGGGAGTAGAGACCCAGTACTTC. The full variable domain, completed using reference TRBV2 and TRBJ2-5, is EPEVTQTPSHQVTQMGQEVILRCVPISNHLYFYWYRQILGQKVEFLVSFYNNEISEKSEIFDDQFSVERPDGSNFTLKIRSTKLEDSAMYFCASSLPGLAGVETQYFGPGTRLLVL.

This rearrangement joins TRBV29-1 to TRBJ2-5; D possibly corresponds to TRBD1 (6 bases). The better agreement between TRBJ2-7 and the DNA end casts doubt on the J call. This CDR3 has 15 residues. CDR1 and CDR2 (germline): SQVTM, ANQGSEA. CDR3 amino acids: CSVAPSTGPKYEQYF. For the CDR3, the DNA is TGCAGCGTTGCCCCCTCGACAGGACCAAAATACGAGCAGTACTTC.

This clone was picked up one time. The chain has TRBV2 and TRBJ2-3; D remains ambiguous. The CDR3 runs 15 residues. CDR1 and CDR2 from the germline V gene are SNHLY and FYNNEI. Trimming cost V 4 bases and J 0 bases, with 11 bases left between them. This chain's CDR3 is CASSGGWSSTDTQYF. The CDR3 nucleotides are TGTGCCAGCAGTGGTGGATGGAGTAGCACAGATACGCAGTATTTT.

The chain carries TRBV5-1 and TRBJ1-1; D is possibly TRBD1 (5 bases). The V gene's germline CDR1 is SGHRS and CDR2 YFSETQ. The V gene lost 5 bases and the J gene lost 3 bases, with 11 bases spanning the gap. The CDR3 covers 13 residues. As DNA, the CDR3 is TGCGCCAGCAGGCAGGGCGTTGACACTGAAGCTTTCTTT. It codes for CASRQGVDTEAFF.

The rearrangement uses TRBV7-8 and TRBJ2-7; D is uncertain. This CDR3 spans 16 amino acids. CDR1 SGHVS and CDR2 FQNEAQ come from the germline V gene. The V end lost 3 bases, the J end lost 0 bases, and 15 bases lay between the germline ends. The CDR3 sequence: CASSFRVSGVSYEQYF. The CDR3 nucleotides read TGTGCCAGCAGCTTTAGGGTTTCCGGAGTCTCCTACGAGCAGTACTTC.

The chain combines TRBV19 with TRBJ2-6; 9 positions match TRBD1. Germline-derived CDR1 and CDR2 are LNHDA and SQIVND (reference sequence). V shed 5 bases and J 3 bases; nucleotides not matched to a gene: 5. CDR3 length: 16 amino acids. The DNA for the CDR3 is TGTGCCAGTAGTCTCACAGGGGGCGGTGGGGCCAACGTCCTGACTTTC. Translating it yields CASSLTGGGGANVLTF. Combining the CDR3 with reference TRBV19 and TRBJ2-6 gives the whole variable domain DGGITQSPKYLFRKEGQNVTLSCEQNLNHDAMYWYRQDPGQGLRLIYYSQIVNDFQKGDIAEGYSVSREKKESFPLTVTSAQKNPTAFYLCASSLTGGGGANVLTFGAGSRLTVL.